The rows below give T cell receptor beta chains drawn from one sample of a study of a mutant IDH1 vaccine in newly diagnosed glioma. The protocol was immunoSEQ multiplex PCR, while the TCRdb copy is restricted to in-frame clones and leaves out a portion. The top ten clones hold about 1.6% of a sample with tens of thousands of clones, 80% to 90% of them seen once. These receptors are not linked to any known antigen. The sample in question was PBMCs, obtained from a glioma patient whose treatment included an IDH1 peptide vaccine. Every receptor here comes from a man in his forties or fifties with glioma. Both conserved end residues are part of each CDR3. The D gene is left open where the match is weak. Only some rows state a clone size, as once, few, many or a class for expanded clones.

clone_size: once
cdr3_length: 15
j_call: TRBJ1-2
v_call: TRBV5-1
d_call: -
cdr3_nt: TGCGCCAGCAGCTCAGATGGACAGAGTAACTATGGCTACACCTTC
cdr3_aa: CASSSDGQSNYGYTF

clone_size: -
cdr3_length: 17
j_call: TRBJ1-3
v_call: TRBV5-5
d_call: -
cdr3_nt: TGTGCCAGCAGCTTGGTCCCCTGGTTGGGCTCTGGAAACACCATATATTTT
cdr3_aa: CASSLVPWLGSGNTIYF

clone_size: few
cdr3_length: 14
j_call: TRBJ1-5
v_call: TRBV6-5
d_call: TRBD1
cdr3_nt: TGTGCCAGCAGAGACCGACAGGGTCGGCAGCCCCAGCATTTT
cdr3_aa: CASRDRQGRQPQHF

clone_size: once
cdr3_length: 17
j_call: TRBJ1-4
v_call: TRBV27
d_call: TRBD1
cdr3_nt: TGTGCCAGCAGTTCCAGGCCCCACAGGGGGCGGAATGAAAAACTGTTTTTT
cdr3_aa: CASSSRPHRGRNEKLFF

clone_size: few
cdr3_length: 13
j_call: TRBJ1-2
v_call: TRBV2
d_call: -
cdr3_nt: TGTGCCAGCAGAAATAGGGGCGACGGTGGCTACACCTTC
cdr3_aa: CASRNRGDGGYTF

clone_size: few
cdr3_length: 13
j_call: TRBJ2-7
v_call: TRBV6-1
d_call: -
cdr3_nt: TGTGCCAGCAATCTCGGGTCGACCTACGAGCAGTACTTC
cdr3_aa: CASNLGSTYEQYF

clone_size: -
cdr3_length: 15
j_call: TRBJ1-2
v_call: TRBV15
d_call: -
cdr3_nt: TGTGCCACCAGCAGGCACGGCGGTGGGTCCTATGGCTACACCTTC
cdr3_aa: CATSRHGGGSYGYTF

clone_size: -
cdr3_length: 18
j_call: TRBJ2-6
v_call: TRBV5-1
d_call: TRBD1
cdr3_nt: TGCGCCAGCAGCTCGACCGGGACAGGCCAGTCTGGGGCCAACGTCCTGACTTTC
cdr3_aa: CASSSTGTGQSGANVLTF

clone_size: -
cdr3_length: 15
j_call: TRBJ1-1
v_call: TRBV10-3
d_call: TRBD1
cdr3_nt: TGTGCCATCAGTGCGGGGACAGGGCGCCACACTGAAGCTTTCTTT
cdr3_aa: CAISAGTGRHTEAFF

clone_size: -
cdr3_length: 16
j_call: TRBJ2-1
v_call: TRBV28
d_call: -
cdr3_nt: TGTGCCAGCAGTCCCGCCGACAGTTCCTACTACAATGAGCAGTTCTTC
cdr3_aa: CASSPADSSYYNEQFF

clone_size: -
cdr3_length: 11
j_call: TRBJ1-1
v_call: TRBV20-1
d_call: -
cdr3_nt: TGCAGTGCCGTCATACGGGTTGAAGCTTTCTTT
cdr3_aa: CSAVIRVEAFF

clone_size: -
cdr3_length: 15
j_call: TRBJ2-5
v_call: TRBV7-8
d_call: -
cdr3_nt: TGTGCCAGCAGCTCCTCCGGGTTGTACCAAGAGACCCAGTACTTC
cdr3_aa: CASSSSGLYQETQYF

clone_size: -
cdr3_length: 14
j_call: TRBJ1-1
v_call: TRBV9
d_call: -
cdr3_nt: TGTGCCAGCAGCGTACAGGGGATGAACACTGAAGCTTTCTTT
cdr3_aa: CASSVQGMNTEAFF

clone_size: -
cdr3_length: 15
j_call: TRBJ1-5
v_call: TRBV9
d_call: -
cdr3_nt: TGTGCCAGCAGCGCGAGGGGGGCTAGCAATCAGCCCCAGCATTTT
cdr3_aa: CASSARGASNQPQHF

clone_size: -
cdr3_length: 15
j_call: TRBJ2-3
v_call: TRBV5-6
d_call: -
cdr3_nt: TGTGCCAGCAGCAACCCCGGGGGGCGGGCAGATACGCAGTATTTT
cdr3_aa: CASSNPGGRADTQYF

clone_size: -
cdr3_length: 15
j_call: TRBJ1-1
v_call: TRBV6-5
d_call: TRBD1
cdr3_nt: TGTGCCAGCAGGCGACAGGGTGTTGAGAGCACTGAAGCTTTCTTT
cdr3_aa: CASRRQGVESTEAFF

clone_size: once
cdr3_length: 15
j_call: TRBJ2-3
v_call: TRBV9
d_call: -
cdr3_nt: TGTGCCAGCAGCGTAGGGATCGGCTTCACAGATACGCAGTATTTT
cdr3_aa: CASSVGIGFTDTQYF

clone_size: -
cdr3_length: 14
j_call: TRBJ2-5
v_call: TRBV5-6
d_call: TRBD1
cdr3_nt: TGTGCCAGCAGCTTGGGCCCAGGGGGAGAGACCCAGTACTTC
cdr3_aa: CASSLGPGGETQYF

clone_size: few
cdr3_length: 13
j_call: TRBJ1-2
v_call: TRBV2
d_call: -
cdr3_nt: TGTGCCAGCAGTGAATTGTTGGGCAATGGCTACACCTTC
cdr3_aa: CASSELLGNGYTF

clone_size: -
cdr3_length: 16
j_call: TRBJ1-2
v_call: TRBV18
d_call: TRBD1
cdr3_nt: TGTGCCAGCTCACCACCTTCGACAGGGCTAAAGGGTGGCTACACCTTC
cdr3_aa: CASSPPSTGLKGGYTF

clone_size: -
cdr3_length: 15
j_call: TRBJ2-5
v_call: TRBV7-6
d_call: TRBD2
cdr3_nt: TGTGCCAGCAGCTGGCGCCGGGACGGGGGGATGGCCCAGTACTTC
cdr3_aa: CASSWRRDGGMAQYF

clone_size: -
cdr3_length: 16
j_call: TRBJ1-2
v_call: TRBV5-1
d_call: TRBD1
cdr3_nt: TGCGCCAGCAGCCCCCAGGGACAGGGCGCTAACTATGGCTACACCTTC
cdr3_aa: CASSPQGQGANYGYTF

clone_size: -
cdr3_length: 16
j_call: TRBJ2-2
v_call: TRBV7-8
d_call: -
cdr3_nt: TGTGCCAGCAGCCGCCGCGAGGGGTCCAACACCGGGGAGCTGTTTTTT
cdr3_aa: CASSRREGSNTGELFF

clone_size: -
cdr3_length: 13
j_call: TRBJ1-1
v_call: TRBV19
d_call: -
cdr3_nt: TGTGCCAGTAGTAACAGGCCGAACACTGAAGCTTTCTTT
cdr3_aa: CASSNRPNTEAFF

clone_size: -
cdr3_length: 15
j_call: TRBJ2-7
v_call: TRBV7-8
d_call: TRBD2
cdr3_nt: TGTGCCAGCAGCTTAGGGACTAGCGGGCGGCTCGAGCAGTACTTC
cdr3_aa: CASSLGTSGRLEQYF

clone_size: -
cdr3_length: 13
j_call: TRBJ1-4
v_call: TRBV2
d_call: -
cdr3_nt: TGTGCCAGCAGAACCGGGACGGCGGAAAAACTGTTTTTT
cdr3_aa: CASRTGTAEKLFF

clone_size: -
cdr3_length: 13
j_call: TRBJ2-1
v_call: TRBV7-9
d_call: TRBD1
cdr3_nt: TGTGCCAGCAGCTTAGACGTTAGGGACAGGCAGTTCTTC
cdr3_aa: CASSLDVRDRQFF

clone_size: -
cdr3_length: 11
j_call: TRBJ1-5
v_call: TRBV18
d_call: -
cdr3_nt: TGTGCCAGCTCAGACATCGGGCCCCAGCATTTT
cdr3_aa: CASSDIGPQHF

clone_size: -
cdr3_length: 16
j_call: TRBJ2-2
v_call: TRBV5-5
d_call: TRBD2
cdr3_nt: TGTGCCAGCAGCTTACTAGCGGGGGACCTGACCGGGGAGCTGTTTTTT
cdr3_aa: CASSLLAGDLTGELFF

clone_size: -
cdr3_length: 15
j_call: TRBJ2-2
v_call: TRBV6-1
d_call: TRBD1
cdr3_nt: TGTGCCAGCAGTGAAGGACAGGGGAGTTCCCGGGAGCTGTTTTTT
cdr3_aa: CASSEGQGSSRELFF

clone_size: -
cdr3_length: 19
j_call: TRBJ2-2
v_call: TRBV7-8
d_call: TRBD2
cdr3_nt: TGTGCCAGCAGCCGCGAACCACTCGGACTAGCGGGGACCACCGGGGAGCTGTTTTTT
cdr3_aa: CASSREPLGLAGTTGELFF